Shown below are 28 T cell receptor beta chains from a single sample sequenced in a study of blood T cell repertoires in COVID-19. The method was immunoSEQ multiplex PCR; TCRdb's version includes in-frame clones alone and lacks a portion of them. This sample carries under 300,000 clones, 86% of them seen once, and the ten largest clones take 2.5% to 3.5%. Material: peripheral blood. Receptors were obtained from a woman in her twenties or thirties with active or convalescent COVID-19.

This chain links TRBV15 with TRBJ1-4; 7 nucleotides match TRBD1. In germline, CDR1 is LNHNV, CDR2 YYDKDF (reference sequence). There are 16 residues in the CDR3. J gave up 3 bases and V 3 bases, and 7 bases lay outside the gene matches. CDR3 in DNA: TGTGCCACCAGCAGGGGTACCGGGACAGCTAATGAAAAACTGTTTTTT. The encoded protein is CATSRGTGTANEKLFF.

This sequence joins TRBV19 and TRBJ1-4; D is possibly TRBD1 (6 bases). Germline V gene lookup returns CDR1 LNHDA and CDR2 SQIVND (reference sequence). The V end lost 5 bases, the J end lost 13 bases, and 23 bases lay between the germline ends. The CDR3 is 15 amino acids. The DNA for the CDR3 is TGTGCCAGTAGTCCCCAGGGGACCTTAACTCGGGGACTGTTTTTT. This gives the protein CASSPQGTLTRGLFF.

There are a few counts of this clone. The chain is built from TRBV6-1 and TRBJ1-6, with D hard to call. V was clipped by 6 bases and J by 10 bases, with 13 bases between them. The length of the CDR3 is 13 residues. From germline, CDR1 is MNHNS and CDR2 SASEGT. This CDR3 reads CASSLLLVSPLHF. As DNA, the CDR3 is TGTGCCAGCAGCTTATTACTGGTCTCACCCCTCCACTTT.

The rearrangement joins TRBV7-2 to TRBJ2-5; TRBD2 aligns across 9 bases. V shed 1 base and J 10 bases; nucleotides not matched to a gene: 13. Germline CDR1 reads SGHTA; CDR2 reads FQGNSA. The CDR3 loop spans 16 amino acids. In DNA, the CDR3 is TGTGCCAGCAGCTTAGAGACTGGGAGCGGGGGGCTCGGCCAGTACTTC. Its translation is CASSLETGSGGLGQYF.

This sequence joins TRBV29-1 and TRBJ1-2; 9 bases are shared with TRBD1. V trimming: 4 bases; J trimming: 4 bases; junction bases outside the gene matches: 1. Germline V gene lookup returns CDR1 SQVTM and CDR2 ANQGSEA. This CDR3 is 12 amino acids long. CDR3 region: CSVAGQGYGYTF. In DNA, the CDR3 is TGCAGCGTTGCGGGACAGGGCTATGGCTACACCTTC.

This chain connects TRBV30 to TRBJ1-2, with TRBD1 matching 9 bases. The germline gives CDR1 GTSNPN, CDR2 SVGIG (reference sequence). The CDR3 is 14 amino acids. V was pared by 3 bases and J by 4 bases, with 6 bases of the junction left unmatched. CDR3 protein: CAWRTGGAGYGYTF. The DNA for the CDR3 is TGTGCCTGGAGAACAGGGGGCGCGGGCTATGGCTACACCTTC.

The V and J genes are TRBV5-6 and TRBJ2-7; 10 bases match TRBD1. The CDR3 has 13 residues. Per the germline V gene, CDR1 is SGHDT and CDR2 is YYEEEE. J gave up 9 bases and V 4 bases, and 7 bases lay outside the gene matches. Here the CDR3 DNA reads TGTGCCAGCAGCCCCGGGACAGGGGCTCGGCAGTACTTC. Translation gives CASSPGTGARQYF.

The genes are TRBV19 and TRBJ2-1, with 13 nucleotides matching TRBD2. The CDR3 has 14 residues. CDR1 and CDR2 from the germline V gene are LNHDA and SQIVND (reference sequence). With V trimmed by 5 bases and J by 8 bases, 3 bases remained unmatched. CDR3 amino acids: CASSGGTSGDEQFF. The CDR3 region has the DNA TGTGCCAGTAGTGGTGGGACTAGCGGGGATGAGCAGTTCTTC.

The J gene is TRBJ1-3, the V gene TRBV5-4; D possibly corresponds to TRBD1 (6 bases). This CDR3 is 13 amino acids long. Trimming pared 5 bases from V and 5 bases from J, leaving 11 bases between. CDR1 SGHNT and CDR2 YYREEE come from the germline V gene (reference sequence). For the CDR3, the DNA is TGTGCCAGCAGGACACAGGGTAGAAACACCATATATTTT. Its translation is CASRTQGRNTIYF.

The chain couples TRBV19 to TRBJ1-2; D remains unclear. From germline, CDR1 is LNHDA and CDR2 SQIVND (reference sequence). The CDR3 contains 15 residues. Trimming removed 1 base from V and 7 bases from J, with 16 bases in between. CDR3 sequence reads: CASSIGGVSRAGYTF. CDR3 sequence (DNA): TGTGCCAGTAGTATAGGGGGAGTGTCGAGGGCTGGCTACACCTTC.

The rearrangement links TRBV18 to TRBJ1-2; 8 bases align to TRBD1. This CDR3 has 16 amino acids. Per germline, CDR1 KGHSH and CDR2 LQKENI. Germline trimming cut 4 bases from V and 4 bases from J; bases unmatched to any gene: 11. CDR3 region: CASSLRDRPRSYGYTF. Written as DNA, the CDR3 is TGTGCCAGCTCACTACGGGACAGGCCTCGCAGCTATGGCTACACCTTC.

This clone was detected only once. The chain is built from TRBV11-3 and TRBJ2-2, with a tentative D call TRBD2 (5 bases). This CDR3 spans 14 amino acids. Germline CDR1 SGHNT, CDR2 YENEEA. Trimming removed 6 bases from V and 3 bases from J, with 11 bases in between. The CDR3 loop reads CASRPTRYTGELFF. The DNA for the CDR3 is TGTGCCAGCAGACCCACTAGGTACACCGGGGAGCTGTTTTTT. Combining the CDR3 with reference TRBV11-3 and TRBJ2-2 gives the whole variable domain EAGVVQSPRYKIIEKKQPVAFWCNPISGHNTLYWYLQNLGQGPELLIRYENEEAVDDSQLPKDRFSAERLKGVDSTLKIQPAELGDSAVYLCASRPTRYTGELFFGEGSRLTVL.

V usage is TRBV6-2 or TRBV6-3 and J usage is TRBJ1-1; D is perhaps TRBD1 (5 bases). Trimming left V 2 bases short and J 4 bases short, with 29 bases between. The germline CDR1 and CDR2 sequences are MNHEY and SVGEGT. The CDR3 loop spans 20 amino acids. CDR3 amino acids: CASSYTSPGLGVILSTEAFF. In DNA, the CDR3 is TGTGCCAGCAGTTACACCTCCCCGGGACTTGGTGTGATTTTATCCACTGAAGCTTTCTTT.

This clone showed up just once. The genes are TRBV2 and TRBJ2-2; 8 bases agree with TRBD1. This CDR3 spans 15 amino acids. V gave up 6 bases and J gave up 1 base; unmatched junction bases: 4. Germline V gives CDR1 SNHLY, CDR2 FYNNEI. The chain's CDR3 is CASRRTGRNTGELFF. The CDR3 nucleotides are TGTGCCAGCAGGAGGACAGGGAGGAACACCGGGGAGCTGTTTTTT. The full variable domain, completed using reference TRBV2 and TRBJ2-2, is EPEVTQTPSHQVTQMGQEVILRCVPISNHLYFYWYRQILGQKVEFLVSFYNNEISEKSEIFDDQFSVERPDGSNFTLKIRSTKLEDSAMYFCASRRTGRNTGELFFGEGSRLTVL.

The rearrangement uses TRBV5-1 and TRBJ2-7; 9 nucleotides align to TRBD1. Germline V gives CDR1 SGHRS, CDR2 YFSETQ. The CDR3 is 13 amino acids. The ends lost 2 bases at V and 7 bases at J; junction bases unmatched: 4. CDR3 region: CASSLQGAREQYF. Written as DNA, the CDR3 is TGCGCCAGCAGCTTACAGGGGGCCAGAGAGCAGTACTTC.

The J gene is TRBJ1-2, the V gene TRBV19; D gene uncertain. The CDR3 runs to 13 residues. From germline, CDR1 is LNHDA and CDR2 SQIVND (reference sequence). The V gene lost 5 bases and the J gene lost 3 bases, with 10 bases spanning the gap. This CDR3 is CASSHQVHYGYTF. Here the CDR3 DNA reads TGTGCCAGTAGTCACCAGGTACACTATGGCTACACCTTC.

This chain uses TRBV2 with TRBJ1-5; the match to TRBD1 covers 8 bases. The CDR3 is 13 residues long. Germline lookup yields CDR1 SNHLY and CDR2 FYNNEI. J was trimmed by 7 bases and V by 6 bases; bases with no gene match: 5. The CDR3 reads CASRGQGVQPQHF. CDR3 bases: TGTGCCAGCAGAGGACAGGGAGTACAGCCCCAGCATTTT.

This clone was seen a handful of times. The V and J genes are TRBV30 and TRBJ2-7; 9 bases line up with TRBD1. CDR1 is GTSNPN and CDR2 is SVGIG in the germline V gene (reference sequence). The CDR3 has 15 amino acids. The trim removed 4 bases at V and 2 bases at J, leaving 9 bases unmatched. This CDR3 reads CAWNPGDRDTYEQYF. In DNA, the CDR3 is TGTGCCTGGAACCCGGGGGACAGGGATACCTACGAGCAGTACTTC.

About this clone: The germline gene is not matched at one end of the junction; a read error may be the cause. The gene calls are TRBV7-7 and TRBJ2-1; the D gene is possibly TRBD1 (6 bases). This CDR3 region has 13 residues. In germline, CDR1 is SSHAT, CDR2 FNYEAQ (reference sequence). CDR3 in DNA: TGTGCTAGCAAAACAGGGACACACAATGAGCAGTTCTTC. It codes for CASKTGTHNEQFF.

CDR3 sequence: CASTPFARLREKLFF. CDR3 nucleotide sequence: TGTGCCAGCACCCCCTTCGCGAGGTTGCGTGAAAAACTGTTTTTT. The chain combines TRBV28 with TRBJ1-4; D is uncertain. The CDR3 totals 15 residues. V gave up 7 bases and J gave up 7 bases, with 19 bases separating them. Germline CDR1 is MDHEN and CDR2 is SYDVKM.

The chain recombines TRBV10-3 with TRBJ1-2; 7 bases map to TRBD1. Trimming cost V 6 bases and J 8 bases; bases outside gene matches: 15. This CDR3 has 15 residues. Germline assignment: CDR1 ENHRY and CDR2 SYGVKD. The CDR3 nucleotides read TGTGCCATCAGCCCCGCGCTCGGGACAGCCTTAGGCTACACCTTC. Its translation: CAISPALGTALGYTF.

The CDR3, as DNA: TGCGCCAGCAGCCAAGACTATCCGGGGAACTATGGCTACACCTTC. Encoded protein: CASSQDYPGNYGYTF. This chain uses TRBV4-3 with TRBJ1-2; D call uncertain. Germline V gene sequence: CDR1 LGHNA, CDR2 YSLEER. The CDR3 runs to 15 residues. V gave up 0 bases and J gave up 2 bases, with 10 bases separating them.

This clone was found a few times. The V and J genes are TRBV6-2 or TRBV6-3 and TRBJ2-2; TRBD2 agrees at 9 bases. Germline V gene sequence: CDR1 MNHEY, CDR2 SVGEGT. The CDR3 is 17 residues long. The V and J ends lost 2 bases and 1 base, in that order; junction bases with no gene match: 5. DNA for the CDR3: TGTGCCAGCAGTTACGTAGCGGGGGCCCAGAACACCGGGGAGCTGTTTTTT. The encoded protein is CASSYVAGAQNTGELFF.

The CDR3 nucleotides are TGTGCCAGCAGCGTACAGGGTTTTAGTGAAAAACTGTTTTTT. This translates into CASSVQGFSEKLFF. This chain links TRBV2 with TRBJ1-4, with a weak D call TRBD1 (6 bases). The CDR3 runs to 14 residues. Germline assignment: CDR1 SNHLY and CDR2 FYNNEI. With 6 bases removed from V and 7 bases from J, the gap between germline ends came to 15 bases.

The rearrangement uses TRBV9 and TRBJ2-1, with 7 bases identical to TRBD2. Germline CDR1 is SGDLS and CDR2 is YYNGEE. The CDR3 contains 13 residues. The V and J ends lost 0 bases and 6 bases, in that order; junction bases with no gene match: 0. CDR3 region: CASSVASGNEQFF. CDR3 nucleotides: TGTGCCAGCAGCGTAGCTAGCGGCAATGAGCAGTTCTTC.

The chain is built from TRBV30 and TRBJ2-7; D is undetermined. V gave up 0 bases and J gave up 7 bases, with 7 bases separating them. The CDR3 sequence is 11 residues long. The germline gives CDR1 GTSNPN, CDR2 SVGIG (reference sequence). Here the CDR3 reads CAWSVQAEQYF. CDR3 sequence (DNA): TGTGCCTGGAGTGTCCAAGCAGAGCAGTACTTC.

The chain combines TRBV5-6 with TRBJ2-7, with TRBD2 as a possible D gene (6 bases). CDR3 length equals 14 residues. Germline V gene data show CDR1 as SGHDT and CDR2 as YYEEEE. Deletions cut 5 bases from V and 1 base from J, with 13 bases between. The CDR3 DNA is TGTGCCAGCAGATGGCGGGGATCGTCCTACGAGCAGTACTTC. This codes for CASRWRGSSYEQYF.

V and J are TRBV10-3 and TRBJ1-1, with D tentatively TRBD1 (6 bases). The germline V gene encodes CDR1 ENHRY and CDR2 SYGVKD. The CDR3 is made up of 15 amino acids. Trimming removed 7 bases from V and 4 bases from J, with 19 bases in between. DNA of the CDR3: TGTGCCATCACCCCCAGTCCCGGGACATTCACTGAAGCTTTCTTT. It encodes CAITPSPGTFTEAFF.